The present T cell receptor (beta chain) was sequenced within a study of molecular identifiers for immune sequencing clone quantification. The V gene's germline CDR1 is MNHEY and CDR2 SMNVEV (reference sequence). The CDR3 length is 14 residues. V was shortened by 0 bases and J by 9 bases, with 14 bases between the two germline ends. TCRdb fed the PCR reads into MiXCR, producing one record per CDR3 protein. The table records some 89,000 distinct CDR3 sequences, approximately 24% of them present only once. This TCR derives from a human donor in good health. Some libraries in this study had Jurkat cell RNA spiked in. Sequenced material: naive CD8+ T cells from blood, with Jurkat cell RNA spiked in. Subset here: FACS-sorted CD8+CD4-CCR7+CD45RA+ naive T cells. The genes are TRBV27 and TRBJ2-5; D uncertain. CDR3 region: CASSLSSNQAPQYF. CDR3 in DNA: TGTGCCAGCAGTTTATCGTCAAACCAAGCGCCCCAGTACTTC.